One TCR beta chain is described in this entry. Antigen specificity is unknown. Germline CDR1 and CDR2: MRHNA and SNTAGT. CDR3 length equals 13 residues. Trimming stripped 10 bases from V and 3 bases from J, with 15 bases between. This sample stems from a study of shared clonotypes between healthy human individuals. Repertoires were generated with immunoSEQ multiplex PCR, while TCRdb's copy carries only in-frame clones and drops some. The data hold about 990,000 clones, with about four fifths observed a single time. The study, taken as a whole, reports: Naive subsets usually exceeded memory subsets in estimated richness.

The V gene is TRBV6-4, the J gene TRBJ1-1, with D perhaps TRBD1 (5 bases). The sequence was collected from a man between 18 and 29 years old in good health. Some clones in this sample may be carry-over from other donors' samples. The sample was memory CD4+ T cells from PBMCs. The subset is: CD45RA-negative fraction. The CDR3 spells CAKGQGGHTEAFF. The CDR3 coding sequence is TGTGCCAAAGGGCAGGGAGGACACACTGAAGCTTTCTTT.